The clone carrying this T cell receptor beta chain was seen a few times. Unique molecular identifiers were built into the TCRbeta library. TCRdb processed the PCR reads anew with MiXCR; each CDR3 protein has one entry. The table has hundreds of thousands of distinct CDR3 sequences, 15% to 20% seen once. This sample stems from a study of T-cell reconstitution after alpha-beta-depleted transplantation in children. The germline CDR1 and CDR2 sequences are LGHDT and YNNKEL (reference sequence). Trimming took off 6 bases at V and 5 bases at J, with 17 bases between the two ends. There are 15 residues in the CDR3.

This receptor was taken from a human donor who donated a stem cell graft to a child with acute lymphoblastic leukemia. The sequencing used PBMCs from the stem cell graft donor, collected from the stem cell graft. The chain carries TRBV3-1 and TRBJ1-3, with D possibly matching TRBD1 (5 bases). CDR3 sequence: CASSHLQGRRNTIYF. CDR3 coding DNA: TGTGCCAGCAGTCACCTTCAGGGTCGTAGAAACACCATATATTTT.